This note documents a single T cell receptor (beta chain) sequence. The source of the sample is a study of blood T cell repertoires in COVID-19. Study information: Material from acute and convalescent COVID-19 was sourced from the United States, Italy and Spain. T cells, B-cell-depleted T cells, or PBMCs provided the cDNA or gDNA that served as material.

Data came from immunoSEQ multiplex PCR; TCRdb stores just in-frame clones and leaves some out. The sample yields approximately 230,000 clones, around 80% seen once. Input material: peripheral blood. The origin of this receptor is a man of 80 years or more with acute or convalescent COVID-19.

The CDR3 is CTSRTRYEQYF. CDR3 in DNA: TGCACCAGCCGGACACGTTACGAGCAGTACTTC. The chain joins TRBV1 to TRBJ2-7; the table names TRBD1, a call not compared with the DNA. TRBV1 is assigned pseudogene status. This CDR3 contains 11 residues.